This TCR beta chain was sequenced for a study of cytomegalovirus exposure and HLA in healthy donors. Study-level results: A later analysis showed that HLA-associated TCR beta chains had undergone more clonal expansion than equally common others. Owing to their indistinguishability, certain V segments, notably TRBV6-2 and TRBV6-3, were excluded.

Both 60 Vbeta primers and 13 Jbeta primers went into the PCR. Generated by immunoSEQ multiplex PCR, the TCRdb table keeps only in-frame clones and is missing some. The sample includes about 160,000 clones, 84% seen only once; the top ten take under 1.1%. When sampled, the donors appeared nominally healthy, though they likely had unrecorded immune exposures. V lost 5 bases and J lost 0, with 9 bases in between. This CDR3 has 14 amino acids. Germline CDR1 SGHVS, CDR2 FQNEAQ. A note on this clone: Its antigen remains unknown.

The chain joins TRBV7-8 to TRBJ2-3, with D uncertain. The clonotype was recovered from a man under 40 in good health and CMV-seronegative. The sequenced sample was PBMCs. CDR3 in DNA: TGTGCCAGCAGCCGGTCGATTAGCACAGATACGCAGTATTTT. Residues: CASSRSISTDTQYF. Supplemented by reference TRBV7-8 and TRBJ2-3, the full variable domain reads GAGVSQSPRYKVAKRGQDVALRCDPISGHVSLFWYQQALGQGPEFLTYFQNEAQLDKSGLPSDRFFAERPEGSVSTLKIQRTQQEDSAVYLCASSRSISTDTQYFGPGTRLTVL.